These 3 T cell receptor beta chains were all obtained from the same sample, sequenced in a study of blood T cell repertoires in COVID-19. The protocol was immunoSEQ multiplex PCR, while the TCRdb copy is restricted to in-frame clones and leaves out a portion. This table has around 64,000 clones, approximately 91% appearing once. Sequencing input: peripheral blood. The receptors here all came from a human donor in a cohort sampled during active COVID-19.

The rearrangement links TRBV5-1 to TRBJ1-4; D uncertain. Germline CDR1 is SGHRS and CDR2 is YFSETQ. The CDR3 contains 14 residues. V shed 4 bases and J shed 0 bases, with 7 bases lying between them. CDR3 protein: CASSRESTNEKLFF. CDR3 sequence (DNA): TGCGCCAGCAGCAGGGAGTCAACTAATGAAAAACTGTTTTTT.

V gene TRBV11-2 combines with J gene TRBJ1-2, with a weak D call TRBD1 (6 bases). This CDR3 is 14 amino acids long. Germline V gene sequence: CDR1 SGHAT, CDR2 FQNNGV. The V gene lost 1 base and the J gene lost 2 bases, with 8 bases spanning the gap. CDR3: CASSLVQGNYGYTF. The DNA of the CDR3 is TGTGCCAGCAGCTTAGTCCAGGGGAACTATGGCTACACCTTC.

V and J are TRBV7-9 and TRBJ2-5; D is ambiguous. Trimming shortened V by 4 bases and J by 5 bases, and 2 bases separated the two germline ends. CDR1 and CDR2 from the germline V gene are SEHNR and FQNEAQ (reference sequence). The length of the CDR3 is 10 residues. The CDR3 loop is CASSSETQYF. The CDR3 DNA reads TGTGCCAGCAGCTCTGAGACCCAGTACTTC.